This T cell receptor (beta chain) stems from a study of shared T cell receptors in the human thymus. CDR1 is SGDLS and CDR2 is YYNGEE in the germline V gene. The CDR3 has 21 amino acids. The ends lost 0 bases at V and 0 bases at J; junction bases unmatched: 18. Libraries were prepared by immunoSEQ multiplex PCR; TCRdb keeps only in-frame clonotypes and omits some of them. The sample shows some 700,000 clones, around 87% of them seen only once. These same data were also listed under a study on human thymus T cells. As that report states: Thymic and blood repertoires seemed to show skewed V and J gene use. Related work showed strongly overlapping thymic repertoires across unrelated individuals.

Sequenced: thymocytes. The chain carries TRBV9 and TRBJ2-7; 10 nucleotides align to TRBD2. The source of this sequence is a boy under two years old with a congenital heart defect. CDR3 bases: TGTGCCAGCAGCGTAGAGTCGGGCCCAGCTAGCGGGAGCAGGAGCTCCTACGAGCAGTACTTC. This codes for CASSVESGPASGSRSSYEQYF.